This T cell receptor beta chain was identified in a study of blood T cell repertoires in COVID-19. Study in general: Samples came from the United States, Italy and Spain, spanning acute and convalescent COVID-19.

Repertoires were generated with immunoSEQ multiplex PCR, while TCRdb's copy carries only in-frame clones and drops some. The table records about 180,000 clones, 89% of them present only once. Germline CDR1 is SNHLY and CDR2 is FYNNEI. The CDR3 has 14 residues. V was clipped by 7 bases and J by 6 bases; unmatched bases: 6. The clonotype comes from a man between 18 and 29 years old who had recovered from COVID-19. Specimen: peripheral blood. The chain combines TRBV2 with TRBJ2-1; the match to TRBD2 covers 10 bases. The CDR3 coding sequence is TGTGCCAGCATCCGGACTAGCGGCTTCAATGAGCAGTTCTTC. It yields the protein CASIRTSGFNEQFF. The full variable domain, completed using reference TRBV2 and TRBJ2-1, is EPEVTQTPSHQVTQMGQEVILRCVPISNHLYFYWYRQILGQKVEFLVSFYNNEISEKSEIFDDQFSVERPDGSNFTLKIRSTKLEDSAMYFCASIRTSGFNEQFFGPGTRLTVL.